The rows below give T cell receptor beta chains drawn from one sample of a study of blood T cell repertoires in COVID-19. Using immunoSEQ multiplex PCR, the repertoire was profiled, and TCRdb retains in-frame clones only, with some absent. The sample lists about 240,000 clones; 83% were seen once. The material sequenced was PBMCs or T cells enriched from blood (not recorded which). The receptors were gathered from a woman aged 40 to 49 who had been exposed to COVID-19. Both conserved end residues are part of each CDR3. A D gene is named only where the DNA matches it firmly. For some rows the clone size is stated as once, few or many, or as a class when expanded; others skip it.

CASSFGGFGGQPQHF	TGTGCCAGCAGCTTCGGGGGGTTCGGAGGTCAGCCCCAGCATTTT	.	.	TRBV7-9	TRBJ1-5
CASSRQRADTQYF	TGTGCCAGCAGCCGGCAGCGGGCAGATACGCAGTATTTT	.	.	TRBV3-1/TRBV3-2	TRBJ2-3
CSAGTSGGPKAQYF	TGCAGCGCTGGGACTAGCGGGGGACCTAAGGCCCAGTACTTC	TRBD2	.	TRBV29-1	TRBJ2-5
CASSEGVVAGGTGELFF	TGTGCCAGCAGCGAGGGGGTTGTGGCAGGGGGCACCGGGGAGCTGTTTTTT	TRBD1	few	TRBV9	TRBJ2-2
CASSRRTGDNQPQHF	TGCGCCAGCAGCCGCCGGACAGGGGACAATCAGCCCCAGCATTTT	TRBD1	.	TRBV4-3	TRBJ1-5
CASSPLTGYEQYF	TGTGCCAGCAGCCCACTCACAGGGTACGAGCAGTACTTC	.	few	TRBV7-8	TRBJ2-7
CASSPGLASQYF	TGTGCCAGTAGTCCCGGACTAGCCTCGCAGTATTTT	TRBD2	.	TRBV19	TRBJ2-3
CASSLEGRMNTEAFF	TGCGCCAGCAGCTTGGAGGGGCGCATGAACACTGAAGCTTTCTTT	.	.	TRBV5-1	TRBJ1-1
CACGRGGSDTQYF	TGTGCCTGTGGGCGGGGGGGCTCGGATACGCAGTATTTT	TRBD2	.	TRBV3-1/TRBV3-2	TRBJ2-3
CASSSTGQGTEAFF	TGTGCCAGCAGCTCAACAGGGCAGGGCACTGAAGCTTTCTTT	.	once	TRBV7-9	TRBJ1-1
CASSQGENTEAFF	TGTGCCAGCTCACAGGGGGAGAACACTGAAGCTTTCTTT	.	.	TRBV18	TRBJ1-1
CASSSILAGNSPLHF	TGTGCCAGCAGCTCCATCCTCGCGGGTAATTCACCCCTCCACTTT	.	.	TRBV7-9	TRBJ1-6
CSVAGETQYF	TGCAGCGTTGCAGGGGAGACCCAGTACTTC	.	.	TRBV29-1	TRBJ2-5
CASTQGAYYGYTF	TGTGCCTCTACACAGGGGGCGTACTATGGCTACACCTTC	TRBD1	.	TRBV30	TRBJ1-2
CASSEGAGSPLHF	TGTGCCAGCTCGGAGGGGGCTGGTTCACCCCTCCACTTT	TRBD1	.	TRBV12-3/TRBV12-4	TRBJ1-6
CASSSPEIRGYTF	TGTGCCAGCAGCTCGCCAGAAATCCGCGGCTACACCTTC	.	.	TRBV5-6	TRBJ1-2
CASSFDKALYGYTF	TGTGCCAGCAGCTTTGACAAGGCTCTTTATGGCTACACCTTC	.	.	TRBV7-2	TRBJ1-2
CASSPSGTGLTF	TGTGCCAGCAGCCCCTCCGGGACAGGGCTCACCTTC	TRBD1	.	TRBV7-9	TRBJ1-2
CASSQKQGDQPQHF	TGCGCCAGCAGCCAAAAACAGGGGGATCAGCCCCAGCATTTT	TRBD1	.	TRBV4-1	TRBJ1-5
CASSQASVLAGGVTGELFF	TGTGCCAGCAGCCAAGCGTCGGTACTAGCGGGGGGAGTCACCGGGGAGCTGTTTTTT	TRBD2	.	TRBV3-1/TRBV3-2	TRBJ2-2
CPGRDSYEQYF	TGTCCAGGCCGGGACTCCTACGAGCAGTACTTC	.	.	TRBV21-1	TRBJ2-7
CASSQQAVSIETQYF	TGTGCCAGCAGCCAGCAGGCTGTTAGTATAGAGACCCAGTACTTC	.	.	TRBV3-1/TRBV3-2	TRBJ2-5
CASSLTGIIYGYTF	TGTGCCAGCAGCTTAACAGGGATAATCTATGGCTACACCTTC	.	.	TRBV7-9	TRBJ1-2
CASGLLLDRGTHEQYF	TGTGCTAGTGGACTACTCCTGGACAGGGGGACCCACGAGCAGTACTTC	TRBD1	.	TRBV12-5	TRBJ2-7
CASSSTGTGGDEQFF	TGCGCCAGCAGCTCGACCGGGACAGGGGGCGATGAGCAGTTCTTC	TRBD1	few	TRBV5-1	TRBJ2-1
CASSEMGPVGNEQYF	TGTGCCAGCAGTGAAATGGGCCCGGTGGGTAACGAGCAGTACTTC	.	few	TRBV6-1	TRBJ2-7
CAISDGTSGETSTDTQYF	TGTGCCATCAGTGACGGGACTAGCGGGGAAACTAGCACAGATACGCAGTATTTT	TRBD2	.	TRBV10-3	TRBJ2-3
CASSVDTGGAGNGYTF	TGTGCCAGCAGCGTCGATACAGGGGGCGCTGGGAATGGCTACACCTTC	TRBD1	.	TRBV7-9	TRBJ1-2
CATRGQGNTEAFF	TGTGCCACCAGGGGACAGGGGAACACTGAAGCTTTCTTT	TRBD1	.	TRBV24-1	TRBJ1-1
CASSAEGVAGNTIYF	TGTGCCAGCAGTGCAGAGGGGGTGGCTGGAAACACCATATATTTT	.	.	TRBV9	TRBJ1-3
CASSRGTGGSPLHF	TGTGCCAGCAGCCGCGGGACAGGAGGTTCACCCCTCCACTTT	TRBD1	.	TRBV2	TRBJ1-6
CASSRTGQNNEKLFF	TGTGCCAGCTCCCGGACGGGACAGAATAATGAAAAACTGTTTTTT	TRBD1	.	TRBV18	TRBJ1-4
CASSATGTAYEQYF	TGTGCCAGCAGTGCCACCGGGACAGCGTACGAGCAGTACTTC	TRBD1	.	TRBV25-1	TRBJ2-7
CASSLTLGADTQYF	TGTGCCAGCAGTCTGACTCTGGGAGCAGATACGCAGTATTTT	.	.	TRBV27	TRBJ2-3
CASSPGTSGVNEQFF	TGTGCCAGCAGTCCCGGGACTAGCGGTGTCAATGAGCAGTTCTTC	TRBD2	few	TRBV6-5	TRBJ2-1
CSASTNFAVQLGQGAEAFF	TGCAGTGCTAGTACTAATTTTGCGGTCCAACTGGGACAGGGGGCTGAAGCTTTCTTT	TRBD1	few	TRBV20-1	TRBJ1-1
CASSPGGRTGVRNTEAFF	TGTGCCAGCAGCCCCGGGGGGAGGACAGGGGTGAGGAACACTGAAGCTTTCTTT	TRBD1	once	TRBV11-2	TRBJ1-1
CASLAGVQETQYF	TGTGCCAGCCTAGCGGGGGTACAAGAGACCCAGTACTTC	TRBD2	.	TRBV3-1/TRBV3-2	TRBJ2-5
CASSPLPGSYEQYF	TGTGCCAGCAGCCCACTTCCCGGGTCCTACGAGCAGTACTTC	.	few	TRBV11-1	TRBJ2-7
CASSPDPSGERETQYF	TGTGCCAGCAGCCCCGATCCTAGCGGGGAAAGGGAGACCCAGTACTTC	TRBD2	.	TRBV13	TRBJ2-5
CASSLVSHPDRFWREQYF	TGTGCCAGCAGCTTGGTCTCCCACCCTGACAGATTTTGGCGCGAGCAGTACTTC	.	.	TRBV5-5	TRBJ2-7
CASRTSQGTEAFF	TGTGCCAGCCGAACATCTCAGGGAACTGAAGCTTTCTTT	.	.	TRBV6-5	TRBJ1-1
CASSPARGGYNEQFF	TGTGCCAGCAGCCCCGCTCGGGGGGGATACAATGAGCAGTTCTTC	TRBD2	.	TRBV7-9	TRBJ2-1
CASSEAWTSYEQYF	TGTGCCAGCAGTGAAGCCTGGACATCCTACGAGCAGTACTTC	.	.	TRBV6-1	TRBJ2-7
CASSPSNSYNEQFF	TGTGCCAGCAGCCCATCCAACTCCTACAATGAGCAGTTCTTC	.	.	TRBV7-9	TRBJ2-1
CASRRRGDTTYEQYF	TGTGCCAGCAGGCGACGGGGGGACACCACCTACGAGCAGTACTTC	.	once	TRBV6-5	TRBJ2-7
CASSFEIDTDTQYF	TGTGCCAGCAGCTTCGAGATTGACACAGATACGCAGTATTTT	.	.	TRBV9	TRBJ2-3
CASSQDGTGYHGYTF	TGTGCCAGCAGCCAAGATGGGACAGGGTACCATGGCTACACCTTC	TRBD1	.	TRBV3-1/TRBV3-2	TRBJ1-2
CASSFSGGYEQYF	TGTGCCAGCAGTTTCTCGGGGGGCTACGAGCAGTACTTC	TRBD2	.	TRBV27	TRBJ2-7
CASSEGTSGPETQYF	TGTGCCAGCAGTGAAGGGACTAGCGGGCCAGAGACCCAGTACTTC	TRBD2	.	TRBV25-1	TRBJ2-5
CASSPEGGGGYGYTF	TGTGCCAGCAGTCCGGAAGGGGGCGGCGGTTATGGCTACACCTTC	TRBD1	.	TRBV27	TRBJ1-2
CASSAGDRHNEQFF	TGTGCCAGCAGTGCCGGGGACAGACACAATGAGCAGTTCTTC	TRBD1	.	TRBV2	TRBJ2-1
CASSPAPTGQSYTGELFF	TGTGCCAGCTCACCGGCTCCCACGGGACAGTCTTACACCGGGGAGCTGTTTTTT	TRBD1	.	TRBV18	TRBJ2-2
CASKMRTASNSPLHF	TGTGCCAGCAAAATGAGGACAGCGAGTAATTCACCCCTCCACTTT	.	.	TRBV28	TRBJ1-6
CASSERDRGLYYGYTF	TGTGCCAGCAGTGAAAGAGACAGGGGGCTGTACTATGGCTACACCTTC	TRBD1	.	TRBV6-1	TRBJ1-2